This T cell receptor (beta chain) emerged from a study of blood T cell repertoires in COVID-19. Whole-study context: From the United States, Italy and Spain came samples of acute and convalescent COVID-19. From T cells, B-cell-depleted T cells, or PBMCs came the material, which was cDNA or gDNA.

With respect to this clone: Other nucleotide sequences in the sample specify the same CDR3.

V was cut by 2 bases and J by 0 bases, with 9 bases left in between. There are 15 residues in the CDR3. The germline gives CDR1 SGDLS, CDR2 YYNGEE. In the source study's methods: Reference gene primer amplification gave nucleated cell count estimates. The method was immunoSEQ multiplex PCR; TCRdb's version includes in-frame clones alone and lacks a portion of them. D and trimming come from the DNA, and the V and J calls and clone size come from that table. The sample gives 150,000 or so clones, 90% to 95% of which show up once; approximately 0.5% is in the top ten. V gene TRBV9 combines with J gene TRBJ1-5; tentative D call: TRBD1 (5 bases). The sample was peripheral blood. The source of this sequence is a man aged 45-65 years with acute or convalescent COVID-19. This chain's CDR3 is CASSVGGNSNQPQHF. The CDR3 nucleotides read TGTGCCAGCAGCGTGGGGGGGAATAGCAATCAGCCCCAGCATTTT. Supplemented by reference TRBV9 and TRBJ1-5, the full variable domain reads DSGVTQTPKHLITATGQRVTLRCSPRSGDLSVYWYQQSLDQGLQFLIQYYNGEERAKGNILERFSAQQFPDLHSELNLSSLELGDSALYFCASSVGGNSNQPQHFGDGTRLSIL.